This T cell receptor beta chain was identified during a study of brain T cells in children with intractable seizures. Study results and caveats: Only CDR3 sequence similarity suggested viral specificity, without known HCMV serostatus.

Only cases whose brain tissue showed the highest T cell transcript signatures were sequenced. TCRdb's copy holds only in-frame clones and misses some; the assay was immunoSEQ multiplex PCR. The sample lists under 150,000 clones; 85% to 95% were seen once. In its sample, this clone was seen once. Its antigen is unidentified. The origin of this receptor is a boy younger than two with hemimegalencephaly and intractable seizures. Here the sequenced sample was peripheral blood, taken at surgery.

As DNA, the CDR3 is TGTGCCAGCAGCCCCCCGGGACGGACTTACACCGGGGAGCTGTTTTTT. Its protein product is CASSPPGRTYTGELFF. This sequence joins TRBV11-2 and TRBJ2-2, with D perhaps TRBD1 or TRBD2 (5 bases each). Germline V gene sequence: CDR1 SGHAT, CDR2 FQNNGV. This CDR3 has 16 residues. V lost 5 bases and J 3 bases, leaving 16 bases between the germline ends. Supplemented by reference TRBV11-2 and TRBJ2-2, the full variable domain reads EAGVAQSPRYKIIEKRQSVAFWCNPISGHATLYWYQQILGQGPKLLIQFQNNGVVDDSQLPKDRFSAERLKGVDSTLKIQPAKLEDSAVYLCASSPPGRTYTGELFFGEGSRLTVL.